This TCR beta chain is from a study of OX40 agonist ivuxolimab in advanced cancers. Germline V gene lookup returns CDR1 SGHNT and CDR2 YYREEE (reference sequence). Trimming cost V 0 bases and J 2 bases, with 7 bases left between them. The CDR3 has 14 residues. The protocol was immunoSEQ multiplex PCR, while the TCRdb copy is restricted to in-frame clones and leaves out a portion. The sample includes 50,000 to 75,000 clones, about 90% of them seen just once. This receptor was obtained from an adult with an advanced solid tumor such as melanoma, head and neck, liver or kidney cancer. Sample: CD4+ or CD8+ T cells sorted from blood, taken in a trial of the OX40 agonist ivuxolimab. The chain uses TRBV5-4 and TRBJ2-3, with D uncertain. The CDR3 DNA is TGTGCCAGCAGCTTGGACCCGGCCACAGATACGCAGTATTTT. Encoded protein: CASSLDPATDTQYF.